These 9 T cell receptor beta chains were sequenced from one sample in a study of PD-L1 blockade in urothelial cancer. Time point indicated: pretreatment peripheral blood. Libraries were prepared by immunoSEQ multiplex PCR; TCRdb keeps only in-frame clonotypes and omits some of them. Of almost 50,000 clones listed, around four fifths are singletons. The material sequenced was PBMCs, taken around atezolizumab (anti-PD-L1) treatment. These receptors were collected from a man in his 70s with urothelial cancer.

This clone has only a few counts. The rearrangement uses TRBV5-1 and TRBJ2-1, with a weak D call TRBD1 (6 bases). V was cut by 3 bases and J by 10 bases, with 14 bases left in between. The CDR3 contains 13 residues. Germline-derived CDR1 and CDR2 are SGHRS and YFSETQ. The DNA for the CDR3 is TGCGCCAGCAGCTCCCTTGGGCAGGGGGAGCAGTTCTTC. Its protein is CASSSLGQGEQFF.

This chain's CDR3 is CASSQDSGYEQYF. In nucleotides, the CDR3 is TGCGCCAGCAGCCAAGATTCGGGTTACGAGCAGTACTTC. V is TRBV4-1 and J is TRBJ2-7, with unresolved D. Germline V gene data show CDR1 as MGHRA and CDR2 as YSYEKL. V was trimmed by 0 bases and J by 4 bases, leaving 7 bases between them. CDR3 length: 13 amino acids.

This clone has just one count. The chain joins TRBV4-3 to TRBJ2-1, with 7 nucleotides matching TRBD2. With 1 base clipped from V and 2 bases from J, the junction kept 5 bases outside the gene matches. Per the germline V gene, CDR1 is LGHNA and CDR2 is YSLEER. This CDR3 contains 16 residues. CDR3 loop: CASSQGSSGPYNEQFF. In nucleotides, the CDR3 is TGCGCCAGCAGCCAAGGTTCTAGCGGACCCTACAATGAGCAGTTCTTC.

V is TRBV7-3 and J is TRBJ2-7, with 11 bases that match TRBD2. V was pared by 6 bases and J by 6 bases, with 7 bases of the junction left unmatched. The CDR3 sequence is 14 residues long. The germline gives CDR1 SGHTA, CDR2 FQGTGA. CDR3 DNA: TGTGCCAGCAGTGCTAGCGGGAGGTATGGCGAGCAGTACTTC. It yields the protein CASSASGRYGEQYF.

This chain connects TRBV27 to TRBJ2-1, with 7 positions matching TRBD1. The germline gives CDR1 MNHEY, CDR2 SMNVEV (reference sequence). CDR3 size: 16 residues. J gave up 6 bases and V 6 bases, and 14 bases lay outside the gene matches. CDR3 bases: TGTGCCAGCAGCCCCCTTACCCCAGGGGGTGGCAATGAGCAGTTCTTC. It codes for CASSPLTPGGGNEQFF.

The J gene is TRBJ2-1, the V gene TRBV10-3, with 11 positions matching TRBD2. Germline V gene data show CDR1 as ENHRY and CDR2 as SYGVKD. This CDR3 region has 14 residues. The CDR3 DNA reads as TGTGCATCCTCGGGACTAGCGGCTAACAATGAGCAGTTCTTC. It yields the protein CASSGLAANNEQFF.

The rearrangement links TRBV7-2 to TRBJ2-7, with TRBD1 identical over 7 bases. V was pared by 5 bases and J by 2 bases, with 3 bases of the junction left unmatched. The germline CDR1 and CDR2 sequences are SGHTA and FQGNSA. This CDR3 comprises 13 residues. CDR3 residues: CASSRQGTYEQYF. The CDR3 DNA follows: TGTGCCAGCAGCCGACAGGGAACCTACGAGCAGTACTTC. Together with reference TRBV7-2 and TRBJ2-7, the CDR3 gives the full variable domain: GAGVSQSPSNKVTEKGKDVELRCDPISGHTALYWYRQSLGQGLEFLIYFQGNSAPDKSGLPSDRFSAERTGGSVSTLTIQRTQQEDSAVYLCASSRQGTYEQYFGPGTRLTVT.

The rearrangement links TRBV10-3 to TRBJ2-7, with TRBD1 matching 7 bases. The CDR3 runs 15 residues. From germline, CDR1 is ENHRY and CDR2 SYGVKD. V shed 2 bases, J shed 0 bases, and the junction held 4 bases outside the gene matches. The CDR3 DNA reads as TGTGCCATCAGTGAGGACCGGGACAGCTCCTACGAGCAGTACTTC. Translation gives CAISEDRDSSYEQYF.

This chain's CDR3 is CASSRQGGQPQHF. As DNA, the CDR3 is TGTGCCAGCAGCCGACAGGGGGGCCAGCCCCAGCATTTT. The chain uses TRBV7-2 and TRBJ1-5; 9 bases align to TRBD1. The CDR3 has 13 residues. Germline loops: CDR1 SGHTA, CDR2 FQGNSA. With V trimmed by 5 bases and J by 7 bases, 3 bases remained unmatched.